This T cell receptor (beta chain) is drawn from a study of T cell responses to AZD1222 COVID-19 vaccine. Study observations and caveats: Clonal diversity may have been underestimated in mostly white British donors. Seropositive status at baseline applied to only five or six AZD1222 recipients. Of spike-specific TCRs, nearly half reportedly target regions left unmutated in variants. Repertoire sampling was restricted to post-peak T cell response timepoints.

A note on this clone: The antigen remains undetermined.

V was clipped by 2 bases and J by 6 bases; unmatched bases: 6. Germline V gives CDR1 SNHLY, CDR2 FYNNEI. CDR3 length: 14 amino acids. The protocol was immunoSEQ multiplex PCR, while the TCRdb copy is restricted to in-frame clones and leaves out a portion. The sample records about 130,000 clones, 88% being singletons. Sequenced material: peripheral blood, taken on day 0 of AZD1222 vaccination. This receptor was taken from an adult in good health. This rearrangement joins TRBV2 to TRBJ1-1; TRBD1 matches 7 bases. Written as DNA, the CDR3 is TGTGCCAGCAGTGAACAGGGGGGGAGGTCTGAAGCTTTCTTT. Protein: CASSEQGGRSEAFF.